The subject of this entry is one TCR beta chain. Its antigen remains unknown. The CDR3 sequence is 15 residues long. The V end lost 4 bases, the J end lost 1 base, and 13 bases lay between the germline ends. CDR1 and CDR2 (germline): SGHDN, FVKESK. These data originate in a study of T cells in localized non-small cell lung cancer. General study points: Owing to sequencing of a solitary tumor region, heterogeneity cannot be discounted.

Profiled with immunoSEQ multiplex PCR; TCRdb holds only in-frame clones, not every one. The sample holds about 20,000 clones, around 86% seen once. This sample comprised PBMCs, obtained before any cancer treatment. The receptor was isolated from a man aged 35-75 years with stage II squamous cell lung carcinoma. V gene TRBV14 combines with J gene TRBJ1-1; D gene unclear. The CDR3 here is CASSPRMQSNTEAFF. CDR3 coding DNA: TGTGCCAGCAGCCCCCGTATGCAGTCGAACACTGAAGCTTTCTTT.